Shown below are 31 T cell receptor beta chains from a single sample sequenced in a study of OX40 agonist ivuxolimab in advanced cancers. Here immunoSEQ multiplex PCR was the method, and the copy in TCRdb shows in-frame clones only, minus some. The table lists 60,000 to 85,000 clones, about 93% of them singletons. The specimen comprised CD4+ or CD8+ T cells sorted from blood, sampled in a trial of the OX40 agonist ivuxolimab. These TCRs come from an adult with an advanced solid tumor such as melanoma, head and neck, liver or kidney cancer.

The chain combines TRBV4-1 with TRBJ1-3, with D maybe TRBD1 (5 bases). V shed 3 bases and J shed 1 base, with 10 bases lying between them. The CDR3 extends over 15 amino acids. Germline CDR1 reads MGHRA; CDR2 reads YSYEKL. The CDR3 region has the DNA TGCGCCAGCAGCCACAGCCCAGGGTCTGGAAACACCATATATTTT. Amino acid sequence: CASSHSPGSGNTIYF.

The chain employs TRBV10-3 and TRBJ2-7, with D possibly TRBD2 on 6 matching bases. Germline V lookup: CDR1 ENHRY, CDR2 SYGVKD. The germline V and J ends were trimmed by 0 bases and 4 bases, with 16 bases remaining between them. The CDR3 length is 16 residues. The CDR3 is CAISESEGWRAYEQYF. The CDR3 DNA reads TGTGCCATCAGTGAGTCGGAGGGATGGAGGGCATACGAGCAGTACTTC.

V gene TRBV27 combines with J gene TRBJ1-2; D not certain. The ends were cut back, 0 bases at V and 4 bases at J, with 6 bases in the middle. The CDR3 length is 13 residues. Germline V gene data show CDR1 as MNHEY and CDR2 as SMNVEV (reference sequence). For the CDR3, the DNA is TGTGCCAGCAGTTTATCGGTAGCCTATGGCTACACCTTC. Amino acids: CASSLSVAYGYTF.

The chain carries TRBV7-9 and TRBJ2-5; tentative D call: TRBD2 (5 bases). The germline V gene encodes CDR1 SEHNR and CDR2 FQNEAQ (reference sequence). The CDR3 extends over 17 amino acids. The V end lost 1 base, the J end lost 4 bases, and 19 bases lay between the germline ends. In DNA form, the CDR3 reads TGTGCCAGCAGCTTAGAGAGTTTTGACGGGATTGGAGAGACCCAGTACTTC. Translating it yields CASSLESFDGIGETQYF.

This rearrangement joins TRBV6-6 to TRBJ2-7; D is perhaps TRBD1 (6 bases). The V and J ends lost 2 bases and 5 bases respectively, with 19 bases between them. This CDR3 is 16 amino acids long. CDR1 and CDR2 (germline): MNHNY, SVGAGI (reference sequence). As DNA, the CDR3 is TGTGCCAGCAGTTACAAACCGATGCCAAAGGGGGACGAGCAGTACTTC. It codes for CASSYKPMPKGDEQYF.

In DNA, the CDR3 is TGTGCCAGCAGCCCCGGGACAGAAAATGGCTACACCTTC. Protein: CASSPGTENGYTF. The chain couples TRBV6-5 to TRBJ1-2; 7 bases agree with TRBD1. The CDR3 runs 13 residues. The trim removed 6 bases at V and 6 bases at J, leaving 7 bases unmatched. Looked up from germline, CDR1 is MNHEY and CDR2 is SVGAGI.

The chain joins TRBV7-8 to TRBJ1-3; 8 nucleotides match TRBD1. This CDR3 spans 15 amino acids. The V and J ends lost 4 bases and 4 bases, in that order; junction bases with no gene match: 6. Germline lookup yields CDR1 SGHVS and CDR2 FQNEAQ. The CDR3 nucleotides are TGTGCCAGCAGCTCAACAGGGGGAGTCGGAAACACCATATATTTT. This translates into CASSSTGGVGNTIYF.

This clone appeared once. The rearrangement joins TRBV28 to TRBJ2-7; D possibly matches TRBD1 or TRBD2 (6 bases each). Germline V lookup: CDR1 MDHEN, CDR2 SYDVKM. The CDR3 is 15 residues long. The germline V and J ends were trimmed by 5 bases and 1 base, with 15 bases remaining between them. The CDR3 nucleotides are TGTGCCAGCAGTCCAAGGGGGGACCTATCCTACGAGCAGTACTTC. This sequence encodes CASSPRGDLSYEQYF.

The chain carries TRBV5-1 and TRBJ2-5; a weak D match, TRBD2 (7 bases). CDR1 and CDR2 from the germline V gene are SGHRS and YFSETQ. The CDR3 has 16 amino acids. Trimming left V 4 bases short and J 10 bases short, with 26 bases between. CDR3 nucleotides: TGCGCCAGCAGCCCACAAAGCTCTTCCGGGGGCGGGGGCCAGTACTTC. Translation gives CASSPQSSSGGGGQYF.

This rearrangement joins TRBV6-5 to TRBJ2-1, with TRBD2 matching over 11 bases. CDR3 size: 16 residues. The ends lost 0 bases at V and 2 bases at J; junction bases unmatched: 0. CDR1 is MNHEY and CDR2 is SVGAGI in the germline V gene. The CDR3 DNA is TGTGCCAGCAGTTACTCTAGCGGGGGGGCCTACAATGAGCAGTTCTTC. Translated: CASSYSSGGAYNEQFF.

This clone has only one observation. The V call is TRBV28, the J call TRBJ1-5; no firm D call. V was shortened by 5 bases and J by 0 bases, with 14 bases between the two germline ends. Germline V gene lookup returns CDR1 MDHEN and CDR2 SYDVKM. This CDR3 is 16 amino acids long. The CDR3 reads CASSPHKFNSNQPQHF. The CDR3 DNA reads TGTGCCAGCAGTCCACACAAGTTTAATAGCAATCAGCCCCAGCATTTT.

DNA of the CDR3: TGTGCCAGCAGCCAAGAAGCGGGACGTAGCAATCAGCCCCAGCATTTT. Its protein product is CASSQEAGRSNQPQHF. This chain uses TRBV7-6 with TRBJ1-5, with D possibly matching TRBD1 (5 bases). Trimming removed 5 bases at V and 0 bases at J, with 14 bases between. This CDR3 has 16 residues. Germline loops: CDR1 SGHVS, CDR2 FNYEAQ.

The chain couples TRBV6-5 to TRBJ1-1; no firm D call. This CDR3 is built from 14 residues. Trimming took 8 bases from V and 1 from J, leaving 14 bases between them. Germline assignment: CDR1 MNHEY and CDR2 SVGAGI. The CDR3 sequence: CASSFVRGNTEAFF. For the CDR3, the DNA is TGTGCCAGCTCCTTTGTGAGAGGGAACACTGAAGCTTTCTTT.

The chain recombines TRBV28 with TRBJ1-2; D remains unclear. Germline CDR1 is MDHEN and CDR2 is SYDVKM. Between the trimmed V and J ends, which lost 6 bases and 3 bases, there was a span of 11 bases. This CDR3 spans 13 amino acids. The CDR3 coding sequence is TGTGCCAGCAGGTCGACTGGGGACTATGGCTACACCTTC. Protein sequence: CASRSTGDYGYTF.

This rearrangement joins TRBV5-4 to TRBJ2-7, with D tentatively TRBD2 (5 bases). Germline CDR1 reads SGHNT; CDR2 reads YYREEE (reference sequence). V lost 4 bases and J 2 bases, leaving 13 bases between the germline ends. This CDR3 is 14 amino acids long. The CDR3 spells CASSPQDLAYEQYF. In DNA, the CDR3 is TGTGCCAGCAGCCCCCAGGACTTGGCCTACGAGCAGTACTTC.

This chain uses TRBV7-3 with TRBJ2-7; D ambiguous. V lost 1 base and J lost 6, with 16 bases in between. The germline V gene has CDR1 SGHTA and CDR2 FQGTGA. The CDR3 loop spans 15 amino acids. The CDR3 DNA is TGTGCCAGCAGCTTAAGGCCAGGTTATAAGGCCGAGCAGTACTTC. This sequence encodes CASSLRPGYKAEQYF.

The V call is TRBV7-2, the J call TRBJ1-5, with a weak D call TRBD1 (6 bases). Germline V gene sequence: CDR1 SGHTA, CDR2 FQGNSA. The CDR3 is 14 amino acids. V lost 6 bases to trimming and J lost 7 bases, with 16 bases between them. The CDR3 DNA reads TGTGCCAGCAGACTAGGGGGGGCCGGGCAGCCCCAGCATTTT. This encodes CASRLGGAGQPQHF.

The rearrangement links TRBV7-2 to TRBJ2-7; D unresolved. Trimming shortened V by 8 bases and J by 3 bases, and 17 bases separated the two germline ends. The germline gives CDR1 SGHTA, CDR2 FQGNSA. The CDR3 runs 14 residues. Here the CDR3 reads CASASAGEDYEQYF. The CDR3 region has the DNA TGTGCCAGCGCGTCGGCAGGAGAGGACTACGAGCAGTACTTC.

This chain uses TRBV28 with TRBJ1-1; a weak D match, TRBD1 (5 bases). Germline V gene sequence: CDR1 MDHEN, CDR2 SYDVKM. CDR3 length: 14 residues. V was cut by 5 bases and J by 5 bases, with 15 bases left in between. CDR3 region: CASSPPGGGTEAFF. The DNA of the CDR3 is TGTGCCAGCAGTCCTCCGGGGGGAGGGACTGAAGCTTTCTTT.

The chain carries TRBV15 and TRBJ1-5; D might be TRBD1 (5 bases). This CDR3 has 14 amino acids. V lost 6 bases to trimming and J lost 0 bases, with 9 bases between them. CDR1 is LNHNV and CDR2 is YYDKDF in the germline V gene (reference sequence). The CDR3 region is CATRKTDSNQPQHF. CDR3 in DNA: TGTGCCACCAGAAAGACAGATAGCAATCAGCCCCAGCATTTT. The full variable domain, its missing parts supplied by reference TRBV15 and TRBJ1-5, is DAMVIQNPRYQVTQFGKPVTLSCSQTLNHNVMYWYQQKSSQAPKLLFHYYDKDFNNEADTPDNFQSRRPNTSFCFLDIRSPGLGDTAMYLCATRKTDSNQPQHFGDGTRLSIL.

The chain couples TRBV6-5 to TRBJ1-6; D not certain. Germline CDR1 MNHEY, CDR2 SVGAGI. Trimming cost V 7 bases and J 11 bases, with 12 bases left between them. This CDR3 is 12 amino acids long. Written as DNA, the CDR3 is TGTGCCAGCAAATACGGATCGGCACCCCTCCACTTT. This encodes CASKYGSAPLHF.

The sample holds one count of this clone. CDR3 DNA sequence: TGCGCCAGCAGCCAAGATAACTCTGGAAACACCATATATTTT. Translation: CASSQDNSGNTIYF. The rearrangement links TRBV4-3 to TRBJ1-3; D gene ambiguous. The CDR3 covers 14 residues. Germline CDR1 and CDR2: LGHNA and YSLEER. V lost 0 bases to trimming and J lost 0 bases, with 3 bases between them.

V gene TRBV28 combines with J gene TRBJ2-1; TRBD1 might be the D (5 bases). Per germline, CDR1 MDHEN and CDR2 SYDVKM. V gave up 2 bases and J gave up 2 bases, with 10 bases separating them. The CDR3 contains 15 residues. CDR3 protein: CASSLTAGTYNEQFF. CDR3 in DNA: TGTGCCAGCAGTTTAACGGCAGGGACCTACAATGAGCAGTTCTTC.

In this sample, this clone turned up once. The J gene is TRBJ2-3, the V gene TRBV7-9; D is perhaps TRBD1 (5 bases). Germline CDR1 and CDR2: SEHNR and FQNEAQ (reference sequence). V lost 4 bases to trimming and J lost 9 bases, with 17 bases between them. The CDR3 is made up of 14 amino acids. The DNA of the CDR3 is TGTGCCAGCAGCTCTCGCCAGGGTAGTGAAACGCAGTATTTT. Protein product: CASSSRQGSETQYF.

The chain combines TRBV7-9 with TRBJ2-3; possibly TRBD1 for D (6 bases). V gave up 4 bases and J gave up 0 bases, with 11 bases separating them. Germline CDR1 reads SEHNR; CDR2 reads FQNEAQ (reference sequence). This CDR3 is 15 amino acids long. CDR3 nucleotide sequence: TGTGCCAGCAGCTCAACCGGGACAAGCACAGATACGCAGTATTTT. This codes for CASSSTGTSTDTQYF. Variable domain in full (rest from reference TRBV7-9 and TRBJ2-3): DTGVSQNPRHKITKRGQNVTFRCDPISEHNRLYWYRQTLGQGPEFLTYFQNEAQLEKSRLLSDRFSAERPKGSFSTLEIQRTEQGDSAMYLCASSSTGTSTDTQYFGPGTRLTVL.

In the case of this clone: One junction end does not reproduce the germline sequence, and a read error may be involved. The gene calls are TRBV7-2 and TRBJ1-1; 9 bases line up with TRBD1. The CDR3 is 17 amino acids. Germline V gives CDR1 SGHTA, CDR2 FQGNSA. The CDR3 DNA reads as TGTGCCAGCAGCCTAACATACAACAGGGGGCGAGGCACTAAAGCTTTCTTT. This encodes CASSLTYNRGRGTKAFF.

The V and J genes are TRBV5-4 and TRBJ2-7, with D tentatively TRBD2 (7 bases). This CDR3 contains 16 residues. The V end was cut by 0 bases, the J end by 6 bases, with 19 bases between. The germline CDR1 and CDR2 sequences are SGHNT and YYREEE (reference sequence). For the CDR3, the DNA is TGTGCCAGCAGCTTGGTCGCTAGCGGAGGGGGGTCCGAGCAGTACTTC. Encoded protein: CASSLVASGGGSEQYF. The complete variable domain, with remaining parts taken from reference TRBV5-4 and TRBJ2-7, reads ETGVTQSPTHLIKTRGQQVTLRCSSQSGHNTVSWYQQALGQGPQFIFQYYREEENGRGNFPPRFSGLQFPNYSSELNVNALELDDSALYLCASSLVASGGGSEQYFGPGTRLTVT.

The chain is built from TRBV5-4 and TRBJ1-2; no reliable D call. CDR1 and CDR2 from the germline V gene are SGHNT and YYREEE (reference sequence). V lost 3 bases and J 1 base, leaving 19 bases between the germline ends. This CDR3 has 17 amino acids. The CDR3 DNA is TGTGCCAGCAGCTGGGGTCCGAGGCGGGGATTTAACTATGGCTACACCTTC. Encoded protein: CASSWGPRRGFNYGYTF.

V and J are TRBV13 and TRBJ2-5, with TRBD1 identical over 7 bases. This CDR3 has 13 residues. The V gene's germline CDR1 is PRHDT and CDR2 FYEKMQ (reference sequence). V trimming: 4 bases; J trimming: 3 bases; junction bases outside the gene matches: 2. The CDR3 region is CASSSTGEETQYF. The CDR3 DNA follows: TGTGCCAGCAGCTCTACAGGGGAAGAGACCCAGTACTTC.

V gene TRBV7-2 combines with J gene TRBJ2-2, with D perhaps TRBD2 (6 bases). This CDR3 has 13 residues. The V gene lost 6 bases and the J gene lost 5 bases, with 10 bases spanning the gap. Germline V lookup: CDR1 SGHTA, CDR2 FQGNSA. As DNA, the CDR3 is TGTGCCAGCAGTCAGGAGGGAACCGGGGAGCTGTTTTTT. It is translated as CASSQEGTGELFF.

The V call is TRBV7-9, the J call TRBJ1-1, with D possibly matching TRBD1 (6 bases). The CDR3 spans 14 residues. V was clipped by 2 bases and J by 5 bases, with 12 bases between them. CDR1 is SEHNR, CDR2 FQNEAQ, per germline (reference sequence). The CDR3 bases are TGTGCCAGCAGCTTAACAGGGACGGGGACTGAAGCTTTCTTT. Translated, it gives CASSLTGTGTEAFF. Together with reference TRBV7-9 and TRBJ1-1, the CDR3 gives the full variable domain: DTGVSQNPRHKITKRGQNVTFRCDPISEHNRLYWYRQTLGQGPEFLTYFQNEAQLEKSRLLSDRFSAERPKGSFSTLEIQRTEQGDSAMYLCASSLTGTGTEAFFGQGTRLTVV.